The 4 T cell receptor beta chains in this list originate from one sample, sequenced in a study of cytomegalovirus exposure and HLA in healthy donors. 13 Jbeta primers and 60 Vbeta primers were used for the PCR. The method was immunoSEQ multiplex PCR; TCRdb's version includes in-frame clones alone and lacks a portion of them. Of 200,000 to 250,000 clones listed, 82% are singletons. The sequenced sample consisted of PBMCs. These receptors were collected from a woman aged 40-49 years in good health and CMV-seronegative.

The chain joins TRBV4-1 to TRBJ1-5; TRBD1 is a possible D gene (5 bases). The CDR3 length is 16 residues. Per germline, CDR1 MGHRA and CDR2 YSYEKL. V lost 4 bases and J 7 bases, leaving 20 bases between the germline ends. In DNA, the CDR3 is TGCGCCAGCAGCCTCTCAGGGCAAGGGGCCAACCAGCCCCAGCATTTT. Protein: CASSLSGQGANQPQHF.

This clone was seen only once. The chain recombines TRBV30 with TRBJ1-5; 7 nucleotides align to TRBD1. The CDR3 has 13 amino acids. V lost 0 bases and J lost 11; bases outside the gene matches: 7. Looked up from germline, CDR1 is GTSNPN and CDR2 is SVGIG (reference sequence). CDR3 in DNA: TGTGCCTGGAGTGTACAGGGGATGCAGTCCCAGCATTTT. This codes for CAWSVQGMQSQHF.

The chain is built from TRBV6-1 and TRBJ1-2; 8 positions agree with TRBD1. V gave up 4 bases and J gave up 4 bases; unmatched junction bases: 8. This CDR3 has 15 amino acids. Germline CDR1 and CDR2: MNHNS and SASEGT. The CDR3 DNA sequence: TGTGCCAGCAGTGGCTTCTGGACAGGGCCCTATGGCTACACCTTC. Translation: CASSGFWTGPYGYTF.

This chain joins TRBV28 and TRBJ2-7, with TRBD1 identical over 10 bases. From germline, CDR1 is MDHEN and CDR2 SYDVKM. Germline trimming cut 5 bases from V and 3 bases from J; bases unmatched to any gene: 10. The CDR3 totals 16 residues. As DNA, the CDR3 is TGTGCCAGCAGTCCCCTGGGACAGGGGATTTTCTACGAGCAGTACTTC. Its protein is CASSPLGQGIFYEQYF.